This entry concerns a single T cell receptor (beta chain). Its target is not known. The record originates from a study of blood T cells in healthy people across ages. Study-wide findings and caveats: With age, beta diversity per million T cells declined roughly linearly, significantly by 30 to 40. Fewer expanded clones and more diversity marked long-lived versus aged donors.

Germline V gene data show CDR1 as SGHTA and CDR2 as FQGNSA. There are 16 residues in the CDR3. The germline V and J ends were trimmed by 1 base and 5 bases, with 14 bases remaining between them. With a J-beta primer mix and a sample-barcoded 5' primer, a second PCR ran 7 to 11 cycles. One entry per CDR3 protein results from TCRdb running MiXCR on the 5' RACE reads. The table has around 1.5 million distinct CDR3 sequences, approximately 59% seen once. Sequencing used blood. The gene calls are TRBV7-2 and TRBJ2-2; TRBD2 is a possible D gene (5 bases). The source of this sequence is a young man in good health. CDR3 in amino acids: CASSLGGPSGTGELFF. The CDR3, as DNA: TGTGCCAGCAGCTTAGGCGGGCCCTCGGGGACCGGGGAGCTGTTTTTT.